This record covers a single TCR beta chain. Its antigen is currently unknown. This sample is part of a study of vaccination effects on CD4 cells after COVID-19. Study information: It was a median of 72 days after the second dose that post-vaccine samples were obtained. Findings and caveats of the study: Clonal contraction was marked in infection- and vaccine-induced clones late after vaccination.

Germline V CDR1 and CDR2: KGHSH, LQKENI. After removal of 2 bases from V and 3 bases from J, the junction contained 3 bases not matched to a gene. This CDR3 has 16 residues. Sequencing was performed with immunoSEQ multiplex PCR; in TCRdb, only in-frame clones are kept and a portion is missing. The sample consists of roughly 70,000 clones, around four fifths of them appearing once. Antigen-specific CD4+ T cells were first expanded with viral peptide pools by the ViraFEST assay and only then sequenced. Culture lasted 10 days before CD4+ T cell isolation. Every participant took two doses of the BNT162b2 or mRNA-1273 vaccine. Vaccinated participants had no history of SARS-CoV-2 infection and tested negative for nucleocapsid antibodies.

This clonotype was sampled from a human donor who received a COVID-19 vaccine. This specimen consisted of CD4+ T cells from PBMCs cultured with HCoV-OC43 spike peptides, obtained after COVID-19 vaccination. Subset denoted: HCoV-OC43 spike overlapping peptide pool stimulation. This chain uses TRBV18 with TRBJ2-1, with 11 bases that match TRBD2. The CDR3 region has the DNA TGTGCCAGCTCACCAACCCTAGCGGGGGGCTACAATGAGCAGTTCTTC. The encoded protein is CASSPTLAGGYNEQFF.